The 26 T cell receptor beta chains in this list originate from one sample, sequenced in a study of T cells in Graves' hyperthyroidism and ophthalmopathy. The TCR beta CDR3 regions underwent amplification using RNA transcripts as the source. HTBI primers were employed in a first-round RT-PCR of the TCR CDR3. MiXCR was run by TCRdb on the multiplex PCR reads, yielding one entry per CDR3 protein. The sample consists of a few hundred thousand distinct CDR3 sequences, approximately 16% of them appearing once. The specimen was blood. All receptors come from a woman aged 40-49 years with Graves' ophthalmopathy.

This clonotype was seen many times. J is TRBJ2-3 and V is TRBV4-1, with unresolved D. Deletions cut 3 bases from V and 6 bases from J, with 19 bases between. From germline, CDR1 is MGHRA and CDR2 YSYEKL. The CDR3 runs to 16 residues. CDR3 sequence: CASSQVLSLPPDTQYF. The CDR3 DNA reads as TGCGCCAGCAGCCAGGTCCTGAGCCTCCCCCCCGATACGCAGTATTTT.

V gene TRBV7-9 combines with J gene TRBJ2-2; 10 nucleotides match TRBD1. The CDR3 contains 17 residues. The germline V gene has CDR1 SEHNR and CDR2 FQNEAQ (reference sequence). The V and J ends lost 5 bases and 2 bases, in that order; junction bases with no gene match: 8. The CDR3 DNA reads as TGTGCCAGCAGCAAATTGGGACAGGGGTTCAACACCGGGGAGCTGTTTTTT. This encodes CASSKLGQGFNTGELFF.

This chain uses TRBV10-3 with TRBJ2-7; 14 nucleotides line up with TRBD2. Germline lookup yields CDR1 ENHRY and CDR2 SYGVKD. The V segment lost 4 bases and the J segment 1 base; nucleotides outside the gene matches: 9. The CDR3 extends over 18 amino acids. The CDR3 is CAISGGGTSGSTSYEQYF. CDR3 DNA sequence: TGTGCCATCAGTGGGGGTGGGACTAGCGGGAGTACTTCCTACGAGCAGTACTTC.

Ten or more counts support this clonotype. This chain uses TRBV12-3 or TRBV12-4 with TRBJ2-1; TRBD2 matches at 10 bases. This CDR3 is 13 amino acids long. With V trimmed by 7 bases and J by 7 bases, 4 bases remained unmatched. Here the CDR3 reads CASKAGGPNEQFF. CDR3 DNA sequence: TGTGCCAGCAAAGCGGGGGGGCCAAATGAGCAGTTCTTC.

This clonotype was counted at least ten times. The chain carries TRBV18 and TRBJ2-5; perhaps TRBD1 as D (6 bases). V shed 6 bases and J shed 5 bases, with 13 bases lying between them. The CDR3 totals 13 residues. CDR1 KGHSH and CDR2 LQKENI come from the germline V gene. This CDR3 is CASSLGAVETQYF. The CDR3 region has the DNA TGTGCCAGCTCCCTGGGGGCGGTTGAGACCCAGTACTTC.

This clonotype was seen repeatedly, ten times or more. V gene TRBV2 combines with J gene TRBJ1-1, with a possible D match to TRBD1 (5 bases). The CDR3 has 11 residues. The germline V gene has CDR1 SNHLY and CDR2 FYNNEI. Between the trimmed V and J ends, which lost 11 bases and 4 bases, there was a span of 11 bases. DNA of the CDR3: TGTGCCCGCGGGGGGGTCACTGAAGCTTTCTTT. Translation gives CARGGVTEAFF.

V usage is TRBV19 and J usage is TRBJ1-1; a weak D match, TRBD1 (5 bases). This CDR3 spans 15 amino acids. Germline V gives CDR1 LNHDA, CDR2 SQIVND (reference sequence). V lost 6 bases to trimming and J lost 1 base, with 15 bases between them. The CDR3 DNA reads TGTGCCAGTAGCTCCCGAGGGACCTCGAACACTGAAGCTTTCTTT. It translates to CASSSRGTSNTEAFF.

This clonotype has more than one count but fewer than ten. V usage is TRBV20-1 and J usage is TRBJ2-5; either TRBD1 or TRBD2 may fit D (6 bases each). The CDR3 length is 14 residues. Trimming stripped 0 bases from V and 2 bases from J, with 10 bases between. In germline, CDR1 is DFQATT, CDR2 SNEGSKA (reference sequence). CDR3 protein: CSARDRGEQETQYF. CDR3 in DNA: TGCAGTGCTAGAGATAGGGGGGAACAAGAGACCCAGTACTTC.

There are many counts of this clonotype. V gene TRBV5-1 combines with J gene TRBJ2-1, with 7 nucleotides matching TRBD2. The V and J ends lost 0 bases and 10 bases, in that order; junction bases with no gene match: 13. Germline V lookup: CDR1 SGHRS, CDR2 YFSETQ. The CDR3 consists of 16 residues. Here the CDR3 reads CASSLVSGVALKEQFF. In DNA form, the CDR3 reads TGCGCCAGCAGCTTGGTAAGCGGGGTCGCCCTGAAAGAGCAGTTCTTC.

V and J are TRBV6-1 and TRBJ1-1, with 8 bases lining up with TRBD1. V shed 5 bases, J shed 0 bases, and the junction held 8 bases outside the gene matches. CDR3 length: 16 residues. CDR1 MNHNS and CDR2 SASEGT come from the germline V gene. The CDR3: CASSSGTGLLNTEAFF. CDR3 DNA sequence: TGTGCCAGCAGTTCCGGGACAGGACTTTTGAACACTGAAGCTTTCTTT.

This clonotype was seen a few times. The chain couples TRBV27 to TRBJ2-3, with 10 bases matching TRBD2. The V gene's germline CDR1 is MNHEY and CDR2 SMNVEV (reference sequence). V lost 7 bases to trimming and J lost 7 bases; unmatched junction nucleotides: 20. This CDR3 spans 18 amino acids. The CDR3 loop reads CASNPTSGHPHTRNTQYF. CDR3 coding DNA: TGTGCCAGCAATCCGACTAGCGGGCACCCCCACACACGTAATACGCAGTATTTT.

The sample holds a few counts of this clonotype. The chain recombines TRBV6-1 with TRBJ1-1; D not certain. The V and J ends lost 6 bases and 1 base respectively, with 9 bases between them. The length of the CDR3 is 13 residues. Germline assignment: CDR1 MNHNS and CDR2 SASEGT. The CDR3 protein is CASSPDENTEAFF. Written as DNA, the CDR3 is TGTGCCAGCAGCCCCGATGAGAACACTGAAGCTTTCTTT.

This clonotype was found a few times. The chain links TRBV15 to TRBJ2-5, with a possible D match to TRBD1 (7 bases). Trimming pared 1 base from V and 5 bases from J, leaving 14 bases between. The CDR3 loop spans 15 amino acids. CDR1 LNHNV and CDR2 YYDKDF come from the germline V gene (reference sequence). CDR3 bases: TGTGCCACCAGCAGAGTGACAGCAGGGGGGGAGACCCAGTACTTC. This encodes CATSRVTAGGETQYF.

This clonotype was observed many times. This rearrangement joins TRBV10-1 to TRBJ2-3; 11 bases are shared with TRBD1. V dropped 3 bases and J dropped 5; count of bases not matched to a gene: 4. The CDR3 runs 15 residues. The germline V gene has CDR1 WNHNN and CDR2 SYGVQD (reference sequence). Here the CDR3 reads CASSDRDRGIDTQYF. CDR3 nucleotide sequence: TGCGCCAGCAGTGATCGGGACAGGGGGATAGATACGCAGTATTTT.

This clonotype has more than one count but fewer than ten. This chain links TRBV24-1 with TRBJ1-5; 7 bases align to TRBD1. The CDR3 extends over 20 amino acids. The V gene end was trimmed by 3 bases and the J gene end by 0 bases; junction bases not matched to a gene: 16. CDR1 is KGHDR, CDR2 SFDVKD, per germline. CDR3 amino acids: CATSDPGRRTGEYSNQPQHF. CDR3 coding DNA: TGTGCCACCAGTGATCCGGGGAGAAGGACAGGCGAATATAGCAATCAGCCCCAGCATTTT.

This clonotype has ten or more counts. This chain uses TRBV2 with TRBJ2-2, with D maybe TRBD1 (6 bases). Trimming removed 7 bases from V and 5 bases from J, with 14 bases in between. Germline loops: CDR1 SNHLY, CDR2 FYNNEI. The CDR3 runs to 14 residues. The CDR3 here is CASKPTGPTGELFF. CDR3 in DNA: TGTGCCAGCAAACCAACAGGGCCTACCGGGGAGCTGTTTTTT.

This clonotype was recorded a few times. This chain uses TRBV6-2 or TRBV6-3 with TRBJ1-5, with a weak D call TRBD1 (5 bases). The CDR3 extends over 14 amino acids. CDR1 and CDR2 from the germline V gene are MNHEY and SVGEGT. V was trimmed by 11 bases and J by 3 bases, leaving 17 bases between them. CDR3 region: CASRPGGSNQPQHF. CDR3 nucleotide sequence: TGTGCCTCACGTCCCGGGGGATCCAATCAGCCCCAGCATTTT.

The chain is built from TRBV19 and TRBJ1-5; D gene unclear. The CDR3 spans 13 residues. From germline, CDR1 is LNHDA and CDR2 SQIVND (reference sequence). Trimming pared 8 bases from V and 4 bases from J, leaving 12 bases between. The CDR3 loop reads CASLSTLNQPQHF. CDR3 DNA sequence: TGTGCCAGTTTGTCCACCTTAAATCAGCCCCAGCATTTT.

This clonotype occurred many times. The V gene is TRBV28, the J gene TRBJ2-5, with D maybe TRBD1 (6 bases). Trimming removed 6 bases from V and 5 bases from J, with 19 bases in between. Germline-derived CDR1 and CDR2 are MDHEN and SYDVKM. The CDR3 contains 15 residues. The CDR3 DNA is TGTGCCAGCAGCTCAGCCGACACTCAGGGGGAGACCCAGTACTTC. Its protein is CASSSADTQGETQYF.

Ten or more counts support this clonotype. The J gene is TRBJ2-5, the V gene TRBV7-8; maybe TRBD1 (5 bases). This CDR3 region has 14 residues. The V and J ends lost 1 base and 5 bases respectively, with 11 bases between them. Germline V lookup: CDR1 SGHVS, CDR2 FQNEAQ. This CDR3 is CASSLGTRVETQYF. DNA of the CDR3: TGTGCCAGCAGCTTAGGTACCAGGGTTGAGACCCAGTACTTC.

In regard to this clonotype: A much larger clone is a single base away; this may be a read error. This rearrangement joins TRBV2 to TRBJ1-6; D might be TRBD1 (6 bases). In germline, CDR1 is SNHLY, CDR2 FYNNEI. The germline V and J ends were trimmed by 6 bases and 8 bases, with 17 bases remaining between them. This CDR3 region has 15 residues. The CDR3 sequence: CASRPQGGYDSPLHF. The DNA for the CDR3 is TGTGCCAGCAGACCACAGGGAGGATATGATTCACCCCTCCACTTT.

This clonotype was detected ten times or more. J is TRBJ1-2 and V is TRBV7-2, with D possibly being TRBD1 (6 bases). The length of the CDR3 is 13 residues. Germline assignment: CDR1 SGHTA and CDR2 FQGNSA. Trimming took off 6 bases at V and 4 bases at J, with 12 bases between the two ends. The CDR3 is CASSSDRIYGYTF. CDR3 bases: TGTGCCAGCAGTTCAGACAGGATCTATGGCTACACCTTC.

This clonotype came up many times. The chain recombines TRBV5-1 with TRBJ2-7, with 7 bases that match TRBD2. The CDR3 consists of 16 residues. The V gene end was trimmed by 4 bases and the J gene end by 6 bases; junction bases not matched to a gene: 16. CDR1 and CDR2 from the germline V gene are SGHRS and YFSETQ. In DNA form, the CDR3 reads TGCGCCAGCAGCAGGGCGGGAGCTCGCCGCGGCGGCGAGCAGTACTTC. Residues: CASSRAGARRGGEQYF.

This clonotype was recorded a few times. The rearrangement uses TRBV7-9 and TRBJ2-7, with 11 bases fitting TRBD2. Germline V gene lookup returns CDR1 SEHNR and CDR2 FQNEAQ (reference sequence). With V trimmed by 4 bases and J by 2 bases, 1 base remained unmatched. CDR3 length equals 14 residues. The CDR3 here is CASSSTSGTYEQYF. CDR3 nucleotides: TGTGCCAGCAGCTCGACTAGCGGGACCTACGAGCAGTACTTC.

This clonotype has at least ten counts. This sequence joins TRBV3-1 and TRBJ1-2; D uncertain. Germline CDR1 reads LGHDT; CDR2 reads YNNKEL (reference sequence). The CDR3 is 15 amino acids. The V end lost 1 base, the J end lost 4 bases, and 13 bases lay between the germline ends. In DNA form, the CDR3 reads TGTGCCAGCAGCCAAGGCATAAAATCGGCCTATGGCTACACCTTC. It yields the protein CASSQGIKSAYGYTF. The full variable domain, in which reference TRBV3-1 and TRBJ1-2 provide the parts outside the CDR3, is DTAVSQTPKYLVTQMGNDKSIKCEQNLGHDTMYWYKQDSKKFLKIMFSYNNKELIINETVPNRFSPKSPDKAHLNLHINSLELGDSAVYFCASSQGIKSAYGYTFGSGTRLTVV.

This chain links TRBV29-1 with TRBJ1-4; D not resolved. CDR1 is SQVTM, CDR2 ANQGSEA, per germline. The CDR3 runs 11 residues. The V gene lost 7 bases and the J gene lost 7 bases, with 10 bases spanning the gap. CDR3 sequence: CSGAGSEKLFF. The CDR3 coding sequence is TGCAGCGGGGCGGGGTCTGAAAAACTGTTTTTT.